Shown below are 18 T cell receptor beta chains from a single sample sequenced in a study of T cell changes during pregnancy in multiple sclerosis. Libraries were prepared by immunoSEQ multiplex PCR; TCRdb keeps only in-frame clonotypes and omits some of them. The sample records 30,000 to 45,000 clones, roughly 90% being singletons. Source: CD8+ T cells from peripheral blood mononuclear cells, taken in the first trimester of pregnancy. The receptors originated from a female donor with multiple sclerosis, enrolled in a pregnancy study.

Ten or more counts support this clone. The chain employs TRBV7-8 and TRBJ2-1; TRBD2 matches at 15 bases. The ends lost 5 bases at V and 6 bases at J; junction bases unmatched: 8. The CDR3 contains 17 residues. The germline CDR1 and CDR2 sequences are SGHVS and FQNEAQ. The CDR3 DNA reads TGTGCCAGCAGCCCCGGGACTAGCGGGGGGTTTGGCAATGAGCAGTTCTTC. Protein sequence: CASSPGTSGGFGNEQFF.

The J gene is TRBJ2-7, the V gene TRBV15; maybe TRBD1 (5 bases). V was pared by 1 base and J by 3 bases, with 7 bases between. This CDR3 has 13 residues. Germline loops: CDR1 LNHNV, CDR2 YYDKDF (reference sequence). CDR3 sequence: CATSRVRGYEQYF. The CDR3 nucleotides are TGTGCCACCAGCAGAGTAAGGGGCTACGAGCAGTACTTC.

The V gene is TRBV4-2, the J gene TRBJ2-7; 9 nucleotides line up with TRBD2. The CDR3 consists of 15 residues. J lost 3 bases, V lost 3 bases, and 6 bases had no gene match. CDR1 is LGHNA, CDR2 YNFKEQ, per germline. In nucleotides, the CDR3 is TGTGCCAGCAGCCACCGTTTAGCGGGGGACTACGAGCAGTACTTC. It encodes CASSHRLAGDYEQYF.

The chain carries TRBV9 and TRBJ2-1; unclear D gene. V lost 1 base, J lost 5 bases, and 16 bases lay in between. Germline V gives CDR1 SGDLS, CDR2 YYNGEE. This CDR3 is built from 16 residues. CDR3 residues: CASSVNPLSVNNEQFF. The CDR3 DNA reads TGTGCCAGCAGCGTAAATCCGTTGTCGGTTAACAATGAGCAGTTCTTC. The full variable domain, rest sourced from reference TRBV9 and TRBJ2-1, is DSGVTQTPKHLITATGQRVTLRCSPRSGDLSVYWYQQSLDQGLQFLIQYYNGEERAKGNILERFSAQQFPDLHSELNLSSLELGDSALYFCASSVNPLSVNNEQFFGPGTRLTVL.

The chain combines TRBV13 with TRBJ1-5, with D perhaps TRBD1 (6 bases). The CDR3 consists of 14 residues. Germline V gene sequence: CDR1 PRHDT, CDR2 FYEKMQ (reference sequence). The V end was cut by 5 bases, the J end by 2 bases, with 10 bases between. CDR3 DNA: TGTGCCAGCAGCATGGACAGAGGCAATCAGCCCCAGCATTTT. Translating it yields CASSMDRGNQPQHF.

This clone was seen once. V gene TRBV5-6 combines with J gene TRBJ1-2; D is uncertain. Germline CDR1 and CDR2: SGHDT and YYEEEE. The CDR3 spans 16 residues. V lost 2 bases to trimming and J lost 6 bases, with 20 bases between them. The CDR3 DNA follows: TGTGCCAGCAGCTTAGACACTTACCCGTTAATCGATGGCTACACCTTC. This codes for CASSLDTYPLIDGYTF.

The rearrangement joins TRBV7-6 to TRBJ2-7; TRBD1 matches at 7 bases. The CDR3 is 14 residues long. V gave up 5 bases and J gave up 2 bases; unmatched junction bases: 6. CDR1 is SGHVS and CDR2 is FNYEAQ in the germline V gene. CDR3 protein: CASSSSGQPYEQYF. The CDR3 nucleotides read TGTGCCAGCAGCAGCTCGGGACAGCCCTACGAGCAGTACTTC. The full variable domain, rest sourced from reference TRBV7-6 and TRBJ2-7, is GAGVSQSPRYKVTKRGQDVALRCDPISGHVSLYWYRQALGQGPEFLTYFNYEAQQDKSGLPNDRFSAERPEGSISTLTIQRTEQRDSAMYRCASSSSGQPYEQYFGPGTRLTVT.

This clone has a handful of counts. The chain carries TRBV27 and TRBJ2-7; D is possibly TRBD2 (5 bases). V was trimmed by 2 bases and J by 5 bases, leaving 10 bases between them. Looked up from germline, CDR1 is MNHEY and CDR2 is SMNVEV (reference sequence). The CDR3 loop spans 13 amino acids. This CDR3 reads CASSLRGYNEQYF. In nucleotides, the CDR3 is TGTGCCAGCAGTTTACGAGGGTACAACGAGCAGTACTTC.

The genes are TRBV7-9 and TRBJ1-2; TRBD1 aligns across 7 bases. The CDR3 sequence is 13 residues long. CDR1 and CDR2 from the germline V gene are SEHNR and FQNEAQ (reference sequence). After removal of 4 bases from V and 5 bases from J, the junction contained 4 bases not matched to a gene. DNA of the CDR3: TGTGCCAGCAGCTGGGACAGCCTTTATGGCTACACCTTC. It is translated as CASSWDSLYGYTF.

This clone was counted a single time. This chain connects TRBV10-3 to TRBJ2-7; a weak D match, TRBD1 (6 bases). Trimming cost V 0 bases and J 3 bases, with 15 bases left between them. This CDR3 has 16 residues. Germline-derived CDR1 and CDR2 are ENHRY and SYGVKD. CDR3 region: CAISESEDRDIYEQYF. The CDR3 coding sequence is TGTGCCATCAGTGAGTCGGAGGACAGAGACATCTACGAGCAGTACTTC.

V is TRBV7-8 and J is TRBJ2-1; 9 positions match TRBD2. Per germline, CDR1 SGHVS and CDR2 FQNEAQ. The CDR3 loop spans 19 amino acids. With V trimmed by 5 bases and J by 3 bases, 17 bases remained unmatched. The CDR3 reads CASSPGLAGSSGNYNEQFF. CDR3 coding DNA: TGTGCCAGCAGCCCGGGCCTAGCGGGGTCTTCGGGGAACTACAATGAGCAGTTCTTC.

The V gene is TRBV25-1, the J gene TRBJ2-7; maybe TRBD1 (5 bases). Germline CDR1 MGHDK, CDR2 SYGVNS. This CDR3 is built from 11 residues. V was pared by 2 bases and J by 12 bases, with 11 bases between. CDR3 DNA sequence: TGTGCCAGCAGTGAAGGTCGACAGCGGTACTTC. Encoded protein: CASSEGRQRYF.

This chain joins TRBV7-9 and TRBJ2-5; 11 bases agree with TRBD2. Trimming took 5 bases from V and 3 from J; bases not matched to a gene: 11. Germline loops: CDR1 SEHNR, CDR2 FQNEAQ (reference sequence). This CDR3 has 17 residues. This CDR3 reads CASSPLLPLAGEETQYF. CDR3 sequence (DNA): TGTGCCAGCAGCCCCCTGCTCCCACTAGCGGGGGAAGAGACCCAGTACTTC.

The chain uses TRBV15 and TRBJ2-7, with D possibly being TRBD1 (6 bases). V lost 4 bases, J lost 4 bases, and 11 bases lay in between. Per the germline V gene, CDR1 is LNHNV and CDR2 is YYDKDF (reference sequence). This CDR3 is 13 amino acids long. The CDR3 is CATSIRGQYEQYF. DNA for the CDR3: TGTGCCACCAGCATTCGAGGACAGTACGAGCAGTACTTC.

CDR3 nucleotides: TGTGCCAGCAGCGTAGGGGTCGGGGGGGCCGCATCCCAGTACTTC. Amino acid sequence: CASSVGVGGAASQYF. The gene calls are TRBV9 and TRBJ2-5; 8 bases map to TRBD2. The CDR3 extends over 15 amino acids. J gave up 9 bases and V 0 bases, and 10 bases lay outside the gene matches. Germline V gene lookup returns CDR1 SGDLS and CDR2 YYNGEE. The complete variable domain, with remaining parts taken from reference TRBV9 and TRBJ2-5, reads DSGVTQTPKHLITATGQRVTLRCSPRSGDLSVYWYQQSLDQGLQFLIQYYNGEERAKGNILERFSAQQFPDLHSELNLSSLELGDSALYFCASSVGVGGAASQYFGPGTRLLVL.

CDR3: CASSHDSSNQPQHF. As DNA, the CDR3 is TGTGCCAGCAGTCACGACAGTAGCAATCAGCCCCAGCATTTT. The chain is built from TRBV6-5 and TRBJ1-5; a possible D gene is TRBD1 (5 bases). From germline, CDR1 is MNHEY and CDR2 SVGAGI. CDR3 length: 14 amino acids. Trimming took off 5 bases at V and 0 bases at J, with 8 bases between the two ends.

The V gene is TRBV5-5, the J gene TRBJ1-5; 10 positions agree with TRBD1. Per germline, CDR1 SGHKS and CDR2 YYEKEE (reference sequence). The V segment lost 2 bases and the J segment 6 bases; nucleotides outside the gene matches: 5. This CDR3 spans 15 amino acids. CDR3 coding DNA: TGTGCCAGCAGCTTTGACAGGGGGCGCGGTCAGCCCCAGCATTTT. Translated: CASSFDRGRGQPQHF.

The gene calls are TRBV11-2 and TRBJ2-1; D remains unclear. The V end was cut by 4 bases, the J end by 6 bases, with 19 bases between. CDR3 length: 16 amino acids. The germline V gene has CDR1 SGHAT and CDR2 FQNNGV. This CDR3 is CASSSPSLSSSNEQFF. CDR3 coding DNA: TGTGCCAGCAGCTCCCCGAGCCTTAGTTCTAGCAATGAGCAGTTCTTC.